A selection of T cell receptor beta chains follows, all from one sample in a study of technical replicates of blood from a handful of donors. Sequencing used immunoSEQ multiplex PCR; TCRdb keeps in-frame clones, though not all of them. Counted here are approximately 58,000 clones, 85% to 90% occurring once; the ten biggest clones make up roughly 5.2%. The sample was PBMCs. These receptors originate from a human donor in good health. Some clones in this sample may be carry-over from other donors' samples. CDR3s include the opening cysteine and the closing phenylalanine or tryptophan. The D gene is left open where the match is weak. Part of the rows lack a size; the others show once, few, many or a class for expanded clones.

d_gene	j_gene	abundance	v_gene	CDR3nt	CDR3aa
TRBD1	TRBJ1-3	-	TRBV6-1	TGTGCCAGCAGTGTGGGGGACAGCGGCTCTGGAAACACCATATATTTT	CASSVGDSGSGNTIYF
-	TRBJ2-7	-	TRBV5-1	TGCGCCAGCACCCTAGGGGGGGCGTCCTACGAGCAGTACTTC	CASTLGGASYEQYF
-	TRBJ1-1	few	TRBV7-9	TGTGCCAGCAGCGCCAGTGAAGCTTTCTTT	CASSASEAFF
-	TRBJ1-2	-	TRBV10-3	TGTGCCATCAGTTCACAGGGTTCAAACTATGGCTACACCTTC	CAISSQGSNYGYTF
-	TRBJ2-7	-	TRBV9	TGTGCCAGCAGCACCGACGGGACTGGTGCCTACGAGCAGTACTTC	CASSTDGTGAYEQYF
-	TRBJ1-6	-	TRBV12-5	TGTGCTAGTGGTTTAGTTGTCGGGGGGCTCGGTTCACCCCTCCACTTT	CASGLVVGGLGSPLHF
TRBD1	TRBJ2-6	-	TRBV7-9	TGTGCCAGCAGCCCTTATCAGGGGGCCTCGCCTGGGGCCAACGTCCTGACTTTC	CASSPYQGASPGANVLTF
-	TRBJ1-1	-	TRBV12-5	TGTGCTAGTGGTTCCGGGATGACTGAAGCTTTCTTT	CASGSGMTEAFF
TRBD1	TRBJ2-2	-	TRBV5-1	TGCGCCAGCAGCGGAGGACAGGGAAGCACCGGGGAGCTGTTTTTT	CASSGGQGSTGELFF
-	TRBJ1-1	-	TRBV18	TGTGCCACCCCAGTGTTCACTGAAGCTTTCTTT	CATPVFTEAFF
-	TRBJ1-2	-	TRBV14	TGTGCCAGCAGCCACGGGTTGTATGGCTACACCTTC	CASSHGLYGYTF
TRBD2	TRBJ2-2	-	TRBV4-1	TGCGCCAGCAGCCAAGCGCGTAGCGGGGGGGTTTTCACCGGGGAGCTGTTTTTT	CASSQARSGGVFTGELFF
-	TRBJ1-2	-	TRBV30	TGTGCCTGGAGTGTTGAAGGGAGGGATGGCTACACCTTC	CAWSVEGRDGYTF
-	TRBJ2-5	-	TRBV2	TGTGCCAGCAGTGAGCGGGTTGGTCAAGAGACCCAGTACTTC	CASSERVGQETQYF
TRBD1	TRBJ2-7	-	TRBV18	TGTGCCAGCTCAAGCCCCGGGACAGGGGGCTCCTACGAGCAGTACTTC	CASSSPGTGGSYEQYF
TRBD1	TRBJ1-2	-	TRBV19	TGTGCCAGTAGTAGGAAGAGGGGGCTATATGGCTACACCTTC	CASSRKRGLYGYTF
TRBD1	TRBJ1-5	-	TRBV7-2	TGTGCCAGCAGCTTAGGTCAGGGGGATCAGCCCCAGCATTTT	CASSLGQGDQPQHF
TRBD2	TRBJ2-5	-	TRBV5-1	TGCGCCAGCAGCTCTAGCGGGGGAGGGGCAGAGACCCAGTACTTC	CASSSSGGGAETQYF
TRBD2	TRBJ2-7	-	TRBV11-1	TGTGCCAGCAGCCCGGGACTAGCGGAGATCTCCTACGAGCAGTACTTC	CASSPGLAEISYEQYF
-	TRBJ2-7	-	TRBV7-9	TGTGCCAGCAGATACCGGGGAGGCTACGAGCAGTACTTC	CASRYRGGYEQYF
TRBD1	TRBJ1-4	-	TRBV15	TGTGCCACTCAACCGCAGGGGGCAGAAGGGCTGTTTTTT	CATQPQGAEGLFF
-	TRBJ1-1	-	TRBV18	TGTGCCAGCTCACCCGAGGGGAGGACTGAAGCTTTCTTT	CASSPEGRTEAFF
-	TRBJ2-7	-	TRBV5-1	TGCGCCAGCAGCTTGGCCACGGGGAGTCTTTACGAGCAGTACTTC	CASSLATGSLYEQYF
TRBD2	TRBJ2-3	-	TRBV5-1	TGCGCCAGCAGCTTCGGGGGGGCCGTCGGGACAGATACGCAGTATTTT	CASSFGGAVGTDTQYF
-	TRBJ2-1	once	TRBV7-8	TGTGCCAGCAGCTTAGGGGCAGAGAGGGAGTTCTTC	CASSLGAEREFF
-	TRBJ1-2	-	TRBV7-9	TGTGCCAGCGCCTCCACGCAGGGATATGGCTACACCTTC	CASASTQGYGYTF
-	TRBJ2-7	-	TRBV5-1	TGCGCCAGCAGCTGGGGGGGAGCCAGGGGTCCTTACGAGCAGTACTTC	CASSWGGARGPYEQYF
-	TRBJ2-2	-	TRBV30	TGTGCCTGGGGAAGACGGGACTCCCGCTTCGGGGAGCTGTTTTTT	CAWGRRDSRFGELFF
TRBD1	TRBJ1-2	once	TRBV7-2	TGTGCCAGCAGTGCAGGGGGCTATGGCTACACCTTC	CASSAGGYGYTF
-	TRBJ2-5	-	TRBV4-1	TGCGCCAGCAGCCAAGATCGAGAGACCCAGTACTTC	CASSQDRETQYF
-	TRBJ2-7	-	TRBV6-5	TGTGCCAGCAGTTACACAGTCTCCTACGAGCAGTACTTC	CASSYTVSYEQYF
TRBD1	TRBJ2-3	-	TRBV4-2	TGTGCCAGCAGCCAAACCGGGACAGGGGTTGTAGATACGCAGTATTTT	CASSQTGTGVVDTQYF
TRBD1	TRBJ2-7	-	TRBV5-1	TGCGCCAGCAAACAGGGGAGCGCCTACGAGCAGTACTTC	CASKQGSAYEQYF
TRBD1	TRBJ2-1	-	TRBV9	TGTGCCAGCAGTGTAGGGACAGGGGGCAATGAGCAGTTCTTC	CASSVGTGGNEQFF
-	TRBJ1-4	-	TRBV2	TGTGCCAGCAAACTAACGGACAGTTTTAATGAAAAACTGTTTTTT	CASKLTDSFNEKLFF
-	TRBJ2-2	-	TRBV4-3	TGCGCCAGCAGCCAAGTTTTCGGGAACACCGGGGAGCTGTTTTTT	CASSQVFGNTGELFF
-	TRBJ2-7	-	TRBV5-4	TGTGCCAGCAGCCACGGGGTGAGCTACGAGCAGTACTTC	CASSHGVSYEQYF
TRBD1	TRBJ1-5	few	TRBV6-5	TGTGCCAGCAGTCTGACAGGGACCAATCAGCCCCAGCATTTT	CASSLTGTNQPQHF
TRBD1	TRBJ1-1	-	TRBV11-2	TGTGCCAGCAAACTTGCGGACAGGGGCAGTACGGCTTTCTTT	CASKLADRGSTAFF
-	TRBJ2-7	-	TRBV19	TGTGCCAGTAGCCCCTCCGGGAGTAGCTACGAGCAGTACTTC	CASSPSGSSYEQYF
-	TRBJ2-3	-	TRBV9	TGTGCCAGCAGCGTAGGAAGGGGGTCGGGAGGAGCCTACACAGATACGCAGTATTTT	CASSVGRGSGGAYTDTQYF
TRBD1	TRBJ2-1	-	TRBV4-3	TGCGCCACCGCCCGGGACAGGGGGTTATTAGGCTCCTACAATGAGCAGTTCTTC	CATARDRGLLGSYNEQFF
TRBD1	TRBJ1-4	-	TRBV4-1	TGCGCCAGCAGCCAGAACCTCCGGGACAGGGTTCGGTTTTTT	CASSQNLRDRVRFF
-	TRBJ2-7	-	TRBV27	TGTGCCAGCAGTTTAAAGCCTTGGTACGAGCAGTACTTC	CASSLKPWYEQYF
TRBD1	TRBJ2-1	-	TRBV18	TGTGCCAGCTCACCCACAGGGGGCTTCAATGAGCAGTTCTTC	CASSPTGGFNEQFF
-	TRBJ2-2	-	TRBV5-1	TGCGCCAGCAGCTTCCGGGGGAAGGACGGGGAGCTGTTTTTT	CASSFRGKDGELFF
TRBD1	TRBJ1-2	-	TRBV6-5	TGTGCCAGCAGCCCCTCCGGGACAGGGAGCTATGGCTACACCTTC	CASSPSGTGSYGYTF
TRBD2	TRBJ2-7	-	TRBV6-5	TGTGCCCAATACCTTATAGCGGGAGCTCAGTACGAGCAGTACTTC	CAQYLIAGAQYEQYF
-	TRBJ2-7	once	TRBV14	TGTGCCAGCAGCCAAGAGCATGGGAGCCTATACGAGCAGTACTTC	CASSQEHGSLYEQYF
-	TRBJ2-5	-	TRBV5-4	TGTGCCAGCAGCTTAGGGGTGATGGAGCAAGAGACCCAGTACTTC	CASSLGVMEQETQYF
-	TRBJ2-7	-	TRBV5-8	TGTGCCAGCAGCTCGGCGGCGCAGACGCCTTACGAGCAGTACTTC	CASSSAAQTPYEQYF
-	TRBJ1-6	-	TRBV2	TGTGCCAGCGTTATACGGGGTTCACCCCTCCACTTT	CASVIRGSPLHF
TRBD1	TRBJ2-7	-	TRBV18	TGTGCCAGCTCACCTCAGGGGGCGTCTTCGGGCGAGCAGTACTTC	CASSPQGASSGEQYF
-	TRBJ1-2	-	TRBV7-9	TGTGCCAGCAGCTTAGGGCAGGGAAGTAACTATGGCTACACCTTC	CASSLGQGSNYGYTF
TRBD2	TRBJ2-1	-	TRBV6-1	TGTGCCAGCAGTGCAGGCTTAGCGGGAAACAATGAGCAGTTCTTC	CASSAGLAGNNEQFF
-	TRBJ2-5	-	TRBV15	TGTGCCACCAGCAGGCTCAGACAGAGTTACCAAGAGACCCAGTACTTC	CATSRLRQSYQETQYF
TRBD2	TRBJ2-3	-	TRBV7-3	TGTGCCAGCAGCTTAGAGGGAGGGCGTGCAGATACGCAGTATTTT	CASSLEGGRADTQYF
TRBD2	TRBJ2-2	-	TRBV7-9	TGTGCTTCGGCGGGGGGGCCCTCCGGGGAGCTGTTTTTT	CASAGGPSGELFF
-	TRBJ2-2	-	TRBV11-3	TGTGCCAGCAGCTCCCAGGACACGGCAGGTGCCGGGGAGCTGTTTTTT	CASSSQDTAGAGELFF